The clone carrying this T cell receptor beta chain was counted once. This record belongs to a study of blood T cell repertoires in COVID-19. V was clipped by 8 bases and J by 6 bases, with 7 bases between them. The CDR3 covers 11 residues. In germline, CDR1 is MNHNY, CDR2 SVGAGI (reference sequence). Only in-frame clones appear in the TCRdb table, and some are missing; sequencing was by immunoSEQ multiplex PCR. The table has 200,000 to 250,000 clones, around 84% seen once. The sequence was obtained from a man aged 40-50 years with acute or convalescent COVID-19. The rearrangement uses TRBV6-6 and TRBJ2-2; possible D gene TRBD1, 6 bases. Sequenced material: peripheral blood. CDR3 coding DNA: TGTGCCAGCGAGGGGGCCGGGGAGCTGTTTTTT. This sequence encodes CASEGAGELFF.